The 9 T cell receptor beta chains in this list originate from one sample, sequenced in a study of cytomegalovirus exposure and HLA in healthy donors. The PCR contained 60 Vbeta and 13 Jbeta primers. Generated by immunoSEQ multiplex PCR, the TCRdb table keeps only in-frame clones and is missing some. In the table there are 200,000 to 250,000 clones, about 80% of which are singletons. The sequencing sample was made of PBMCs. These receptors all stem from a woman in her sixties in good health and CMV-seropositive.

Concerning this clone itself: Other DNA sequences in this sample translate to the same CDR3. V gene TRBV4-1 combines with J gene TRBJ1-3; D is possibly TRBD1 (6 bases). Germline V lookup: CDR1 MGHRA, CDR2 YSYEKL. The length of the CDR3 is 16 residues. V lost 1 base and J 1 base, leaving 11 bases between the germline ends. CDR3 amino acids: CASSQVGRGSGNTIYF. As DNA, the CDR3 is TGCGCCAGCAGCCAAGTAGGCAGGGGATCTGGAAACACCATATATTTT.

This clone is a singleton in its sample. This chain connects TRBV7-6 to TRBJ2-7; TRBD1 agrees at 9 bases. The CDR3 contains 17 residues. The V gene end was trimmed by 5 bases and the J gene end by 0 bases; junction bases not matched to a gene: 11. Per germline, CDR1 SGHVS and CDR2 FNYEAQ. In nucleotides, the CDR3 is TGTGCCAGCAGCACTCGTCCGATGGGACAGGGCTCCTACGAGCAGTACTTC. Its translation: CASSTRPMGQGSYEQYF.

CDR3 bases: TGTGCCAGCAGCGTAGGATTACTAGCCGCCAACGAGCAGTACTTC. Encoded protein: CASSVGLLAANEQYF. The chain is built from TRBV9 and TRBJ2-7, with D possibly TRBD2 on 6 matching bases. Germline CDR1 SGDLS, CDR2 YYNGEE. The V gene lost 0 bases and the J gene lost 5 bases, with 15 bases spanning the gap. The CDR3 extends over 15 amino acids.

The chain uses TRBV6-5 and TRBJ2-3; 12 nucleotides match TRBD2. Germline V gene lookup returns CDR1 MNHEY and CDR2 SVGAGI. This CDR3 is 14 amino acids long. Trimming at V came to 0 bases and at J to 15 bases, leaving 7 bases not matched to a gene. The CDR3 DNA is TGTGCCAGCAGTTACTCGAAGGCTAGCGGGAGGGAATATTTT. Residues: CASSYSKASGREYF.

The chain combines TRBV28 with TRBJ1-3; D ambiguous. This CDR3 is 11 amino acids long. The germline V gene has CDR1 MDHEN and CDR2 SYDVKM. Trimming removed 5 bases at V and 8 bases at J, with 7 bases between. The CDR3 loop is CASSRDYTIYF. In nucleotides, the CDR3 is TGTGCCAGCAGTCGCGATTACACCATATATTTT.

This chain joins TRBV11-2 and TRBJ2-5; a possible D gene is TRBD1 (6 bases). Trimming left V 5 bases short and J 5 bases short, with 12 bases between. CDR1 SGHAT and CDR2 FQNNGV come from the germline V gene. The CDR3 has 13 amino acids. As DNA, the CDR3 is TGTGCCAGCAGCCAGGGGAACAGGGAGACCCAGTACTTC. Residues: CASSQGNRETQYF.

This clone was counted a single time. The V gene is TRBV5-1, the J gene TRBJ2-2; D might be TRBD1 (5 bases). CDR3 length: 15 amino acids. CDR1 and CDR2 from the germline V gene are SGHRS and YFSETQ. V was shortened by 5 bases and J by 0 bases, with 11 bases between the two germline ends. The CDR3 here is CASRTEASNTGELFF. In DNA form, the CDR3 reads TGCGCCAGCAGGACAGAAGCGTCGAACACCGGGGAGCTGTTTTTT.

Only a few counts were recorded for this clone. The gene calls are TRBV29-1 and TRBJ2-2; the D gene is possibly TRBD2 (5 bases). Trimming shortened V by 4 bases and J by 11 bases, and 11 bases separated the two germline ends. The germline V gene has CDR1 SQVTM and CDR2 ANQGSEA. There are 11 residues in the CDR3. In nucleotides, the CDR3 is TGCAGCGTTGGCCTAGCTGGTGAGCTGTTTTTT. It is translated as CSVGLAGELFF.

The chain has TRBV5-6 and TRBJ1-1; maybe TRBD1 (5 bases). This CDR3 comprises 14 residues. The V end lost 0 bases, the J end lost 4 bases, and 10 bases lay between the germline ends. The germline CDR1 and CDR2 sequences are SGHDT and YYEEEE. The CDR3 DNA reads TGTGCCAGCAGCTTGGTAGGGGTCGGCACTGAAGCTTTCTTT. It specifies CASSLVGVGTEAFF. Drawing the rest from reference TRBV5-6 and TRBJ1-1, the complete variable domain is DAGVTQSPTHLIKTRGQQVTLRCSPKSGHDTVSWYQQALGQGPQFIFQYYEEEERQRGNFPDRFSGHQFPNYSSELNVNALLLGDSALYLCASSLVGVGTEAFFGQGTRLTVV.